This TCR beta chain was identified in a study of blood T cells in healthy people across ages (dated by TCRdb to between 2015 and 2017). A note on the overall study: In model experiments, roughly one uniquely barcoded TCR beta cDNA molecule per two T cells was captured by template switching. To track age-related changes in TCR beta repertoire diversity, the study relied on deep sequencing normalized with unique cDNA molecular identifiers. The donors were divided into four age groups: young (average roughly 17 years), middle-aged (under 40), aged (under 70) and long-lived (about 84). Two additional independent replicas of 1 million unique cDNA reads from the same blood draw were analyzed for two donors (one aged 18 to 30 and one aged 80 or older). The study at large found these results: Because donor CMV infection status was unknown, age-related changes in expanded clonotypes were potentially confounded. A strong correlation was found between observed TCR beta diversity and the percentage of naive T cells measured by flow cytometry. Compared with the aged group, the long-lived group had more naive CD4+ T cells, fewer expanded clones and increased TCR diversity, suggesting age selection. Estimates of total diversity from one million sequenced T cells were regarded as lower bounds and underestimates. Since profiling was done on bulk unsorted PBMCs, naive and antigen-experienced compartments could not be conclusively compared. Observed TCR beta diversity per million T cells fell roughly linearly with age, and a significant reduction was already apparent by age around 36.

The junction shows trimming of 5 bases on V and 10 bases on J, plus 9 bases between the germline ends. Counted from cysteine to phenylalanine, this CDR3 has 12 amino acids. Only the CDR3 part of the read is kept: 36 bases, read in frame from the first base. The donors were under 40 Caucasian individuals from Russia, aged roughly 6 to 100 years, who were systemically healthy. About 9.6 milliliters of peripheral blood were collected from each donor into EDTA-treated Vacutainer tubes. Ficoll-Paque density-gradient centrifugation was used to isolate PBMCs, with at least 7 million obtained per sample. Trizol reagent was used to extract total RNA from PBMCs, with at least 5 micrograms per sample. Naive CD45RAhigh/CD27high T cell percentages were measured by flow cytometry on a PBMC aliquot from every donor. On this clonotype itself: Its antigen remains undetermined. Per-nucleotide qualities are absent, and no much larger clonotype sits a single base away.

Receptor amplification or capture employed 5' RACE. The sequencing machine was an Illumina HiSeq 2500. A second PCR of roughly 6 to 11 cycles was run with a J-beta primer mix and a sample-barcoded 5' primer. A template-switch 5' adaptor carrying 12 random nucleotides introduced a unique molecular identifier onto each TCR beta cDNA molecule. Each sample yielded at least 3 million CDR3-containing paired-end reads. All of the RNA was converted into first-strand cDNA using the Mint cDNA synthesis kit, with a TRBC-specific oligonucleotide serving as the primer. Following uracil-DNA glycosylase treatment, all cDNA underwent a first 18-cycle PCR with the universal primers M1SS and BC2_uni_R. Per the source publication's procedure: For normalization, 1 million high-quality reads were randomly selected from each sample, with every read carrying a distinct molecular identifier. Reads sharing molecular identifiers were discarded rather than binned into consensus sequences. MiTCR, with a Q25 quality threshold and the strictest error-elimination algorithm, was used for CDR3 identification, clonotype clustering and error correction. Lower-bound total TCR beta diversity was estimated with a nonparametric unseen species model using Euler transformation. TCRdb trimmed public reads at Q25 via fastp, called clones via MiXCR and kept in-frame beta chains. Each CDR3 protein gets just one entry, which takes the most common genes and DNA from the rows behind it. These V and J calls are TCRdb output, not the study's own analysis. For this sample the table gives some 930,000 distinct CDR3 sequences, of which under 35% were detected only once. About 9.4% of the sample goes to the ten largest clones.

The same sample was also studied in work on T cells of mothers and their children. The second source states: Nine systemically healthy Caucasian individuals served as donors, namely three mothers together with their six children. cDNA synthesis consumed the entire amount of extracted RNA, loaded at approximately 1.6 ug RNA in each 15 ul reaction. In the second PCR, the M1S primer introduced both the sample barcodes and 2-4 random nucleotides. Each mother yielded over 8.5 million TCR beta CDR3 reads and each child some 3 million reads. TCR recombination output is similarly shaped by thymic selection in related and unrelated pairs, with a minor effect exerted by inherited differences. Normalized repertoire overlap was always found to be slightly, but never significantly, higher in related mother-child pairs than in unrelated mother-child pairs. No persistent microchimeric T cell clones were detected, at a sensitivity of around 97 clones per million clonotypes. To look for features that set related mother-child pairs apart from unrelated individuals, the researchers ran deep NGS to compare the TCR beta repertoires of mothers and children. On average, the children were roughly 12 +/- 4 years old, while the mothers were around 42 +/- 4 years old. Libraries were sequenced on Illumina HiSeq 2000 with 100+100 nt paired-end reads after adapter ligation with NEBNext reagents. Mother and child libraries were prepared a month apart and sequenced in separate runs to prevent cross-contamination. For each donor, somewhere between roughly 450,000 and 2,100,000 distinct TCR beta clonotypes were identified. Naive TCR beta clonotypes were estimated from low-frequency clonotypes matched to each donor's FACS-determined naive share, without sorting.

Sequenced: blood. The chain is assembled from TRBV12-3 or TRBV12-4 and TRBJ1-6, with the D gene not clear enough to name. The source is a woman aged 40 to 50 in good health. The DNA reads as follows: TGTGCCAGCAGTCCAATTCCGTCACCCCTCCACTTT. This yields the protein CASSPIPSPLHF.